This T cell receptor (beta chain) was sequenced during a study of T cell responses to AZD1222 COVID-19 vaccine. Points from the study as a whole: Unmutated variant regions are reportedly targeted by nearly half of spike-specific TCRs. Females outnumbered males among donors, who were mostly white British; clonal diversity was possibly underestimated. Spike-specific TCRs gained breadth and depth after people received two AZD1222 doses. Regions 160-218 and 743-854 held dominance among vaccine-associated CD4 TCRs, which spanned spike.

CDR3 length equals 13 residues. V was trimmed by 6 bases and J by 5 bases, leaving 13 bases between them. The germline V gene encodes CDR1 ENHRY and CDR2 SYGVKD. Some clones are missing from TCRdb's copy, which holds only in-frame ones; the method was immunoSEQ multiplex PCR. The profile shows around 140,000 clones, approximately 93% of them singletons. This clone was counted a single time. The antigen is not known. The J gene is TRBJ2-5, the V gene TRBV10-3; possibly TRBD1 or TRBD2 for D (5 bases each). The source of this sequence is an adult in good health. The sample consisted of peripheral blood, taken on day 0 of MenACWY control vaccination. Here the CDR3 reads CAISERWGETQYF. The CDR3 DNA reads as TGTGCCATCAGCGAACGGTGGGGGGAGACCCAGTACTTC.